This T cell receptor (beta chain) came from a study of T cells in Graves' hyperthyroidism and ophthalmopathy. Germline assignment: CDR1 MNHEY and CDR2 SMNVEV (reference sequence). The V and J ends lost 4 bases and 0 bases respectively, with 13 bases between them. This CDR3 spans 16 amino acids. Amplified TCR beta CDR3 regions derived from RNA transcripts. The TCR CDR3 first-round RT-PCR relied on the HTBI primer set. TCRdb recomputed calls from the multiplex PCR reads with MiXCR, one row per CDR3 protein. The sample shows about 500,000 distinct CDR3 sequences, around 16% of them seen only once. Sequencing input: blood. This chain uses TRBV27 with TRBJ2-4; the D gene is possibly TRBD2 (6 bases). This sequence originates from a woman aged 25 to 39 with Graves' ophthalmopathy. The CDR3 bases are TGTGCCAGCAGTTCAGGCAGGAGGGGAGCCAAAAACATTCAGTACTTC. Amino acid sequence: CASSSGRRGAKNIQYF.